This T cell receptor (beta chain) is drawn from a study of blood T cell repertoires in COVID-19. TCRdb's copy holds only in-frame clones and misses some; the assay was immunoSEQ multiplex PCR. The sample comprises 200,000 to 300,000 clones, 70% to 90% of which are singletons, and 3% rests with the top ten. The receptor was derived from a man between 18 and 35 years old with active or convalescent COVID-19. The sequenced material came from peripheral blood.

The CDR3 here is CASSVGEGIDYGYTF. The DNA for the CDR3 is TGTGCCAGCAGCGTAGGAGAGGGTATCGACTATGGCTACACCTTC. The chain is built from TRBV9 and TRBJ1-2; no reliable D call. V lost 0 bases and J 3 bases, leaving 12 bases between the germline ends. The length of the CDR3 is 15 residues. The V gene's germline CDR1 is SGDLS and CDR2 YYNGEE. The full variable domain, its missing parts supplied by reference TRBV9 and TRBJ1-2, is DSGVTQTPKHLITATGQRVTLRCSPRSGDLSVYWYQQSLDQGLQFLIQYYNGEERAKGNILERFSAQQFPDLHSELNLSSLELGDSALYFCASSVGEGIDYGYTFGSGTRLTVV.